This T cell receptor (beta chain) stems from a study of OX40 agonist ivuxolimab in advanced cancers. Study-wide context: Partial responses occurred in three patients (one hepatocellular carcinoma, two cutaneous melanoma).

In this sample, this clone turned up once. CDR1 and CDR2 from the germline V gene are SGHRS and YFSETQ. The CDR3 contains 16 residues. The V end was cut by 4 bases, the J end by 4 bases, with 21 bases between. Assay used: immunoSEQ multiplex PCR; TCRdb lists only in-frame clones, some missing. The sample has about 61,000 clones; 86% are singletons. The chain employs TRBV5-1 and TRBJ2-7; the D gene could be TRBD1 or TRBD2 (5 bases each). Sample: CD4+ or CD8+ T cells sorted from blood, taken in a trial of the OX40 agonist ivuxolimab. The sequence was collected from an adult with an advanced solid tumor such as melanoma, head and neck, liver or kidney cancer. CDR3 sequence (DNA): TGCGCCAGCAGCAGGGTGGGGACCACAGACCTATACGAGCAGTACTTC. Protein product: CASSRVGTTDLYEQYF.